Below, one T cell receptor beta chain is given with its context. Antigen unknown. Primers: 60 Vbeta forward and 13 Jbeta reverse. Sequenced by immunoSEQ multiplex PCR; TCRdb stores in-frame clones only, minus some. Among about 190,000 clones listed, roughly 82% were seen once. These data belong to a study of cytomegalovirus exposure and HLA in healthy donors. Overall study findings and caveats: As was reported, the HLA-A and HLA-B alleles of most subjects were accurately predicted from TCR beta sequences. In a later analysis, V- and J-gene trimming of beta chains associated with a DCLRE1C missense variant, replicated independently.

Sequenced: PBMCs. This clonotype was sampled from a woman aged 45 to 65 in good health and CMV-seropositive.

CDR3 protein: CASRGQGDIQYF. The DNA of the CDR3 is TGTGCCAGCAGGGGACAGGGAGACATTCAGTACTTC. This chain links TRBV9 with TRBJ2-4; 9 nucleotides match TRBD1. This CDR3 spans 12 amino acids. CDR1 SGDLS and CDR2 YYNGEE come from the germline V gene. With 5 bases clipped from V and 8 bases from J, the junction kept 2 bases outside the gene matches.